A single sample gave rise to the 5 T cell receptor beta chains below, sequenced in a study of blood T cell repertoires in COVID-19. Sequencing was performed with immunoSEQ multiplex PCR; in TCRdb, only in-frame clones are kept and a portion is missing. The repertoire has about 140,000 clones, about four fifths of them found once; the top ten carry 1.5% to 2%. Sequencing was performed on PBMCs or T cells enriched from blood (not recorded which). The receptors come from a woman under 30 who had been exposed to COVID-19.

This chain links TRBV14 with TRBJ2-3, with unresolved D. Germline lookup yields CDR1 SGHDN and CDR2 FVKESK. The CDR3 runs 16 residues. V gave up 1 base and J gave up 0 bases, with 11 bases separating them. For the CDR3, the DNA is TGTGCCAGCAGCCAAGGTCGTGTCACTAGCACAGATACGCAGTATTTT. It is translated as CASSQGRVTSTDTQYF.

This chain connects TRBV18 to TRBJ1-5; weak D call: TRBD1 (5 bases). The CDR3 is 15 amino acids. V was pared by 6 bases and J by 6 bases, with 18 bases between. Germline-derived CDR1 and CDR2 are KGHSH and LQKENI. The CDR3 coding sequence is TGTGCCAGCTCTCTCGATGTCAGCGGGGCTCAGCCCCAGCATTTT. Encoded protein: CASSLDVSGAQPQHF. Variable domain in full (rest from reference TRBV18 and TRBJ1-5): NAGVMQNPRHLVRRRGQEARLRCSPMKGHSHVYWYRQLPEEGLKFMVYLQKENIIDESGMPKERFSAEFPKEGPSILRIQQVVRGDSAAYFCASSLDVSGAQPQHFGDGTRLSIL.

The CDR3 sequence: CASSLVLGQGNSPLHF. DNA for the CDR3: TGTGCCAGCAGCTTAGTATTAGGACAGGGGAATTCACCCCTCCACTTT. This chain links TRBV7-9 with TRBJ1-6; the match to TRBD1 covers 9 bases. V shed 1 base, J shed 7 bases, and the junction held 5 bases outside the gene matches. The length of the CDR3 is 16 residues. Looked up from germline, CDR1 is SEHNR and CDR2 is FQNEAQ (reference sequence).

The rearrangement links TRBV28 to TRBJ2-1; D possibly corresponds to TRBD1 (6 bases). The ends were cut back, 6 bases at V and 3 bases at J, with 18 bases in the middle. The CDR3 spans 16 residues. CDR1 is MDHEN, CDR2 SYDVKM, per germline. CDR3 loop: CASSPLDSDRYNEQFF. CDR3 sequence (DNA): TGTGCCAGCAGCCCATTGGACAGCGACCGCTACAATGAGCAGTTCTTC.

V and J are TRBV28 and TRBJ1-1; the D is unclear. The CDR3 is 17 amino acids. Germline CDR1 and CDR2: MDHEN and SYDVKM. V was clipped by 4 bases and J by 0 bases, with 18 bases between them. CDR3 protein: CASSSLTTSALNTEAFF. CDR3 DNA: TGTGCCAGCAGTTCCCTCACGACATCCGCGCTGAACACTGAAGCTTTCTTT.